The clone carrying this TCR beta chain has just a few counts. Its antigen is not known. The data stem from a study of early T cells in non-severe SARS-CoV-2 infection. Study details: The study sequenced bulk RNA from unsorted whole blood, with chains unpaired.

V was pared by 1 base and J by 3 bases, with 6 bases of the junction left unmatched. Germline V gene sequence: CDR1 SGHAT, CDR2 FQNNGV. The CDR3 is made up of 16 amino acids. The library protocol tagged individual cDNA molecules with unique molecular identifiers. TCRdb redid the calling of the 5' RACE reads with MiXCR, one entry per CDR3 protein. The sample carries 50,000 to 70,000 distinct CDR3 sequences, around an eighth recorded once. Study-wide points: Comparison of clonotypes with VDJdb favored anti-spike CD8 responses while missing private and CD4 specificities.

The receptor was isolated from an adult who was a healthcare worker with PCR-confirmed SARS-CoV-2 infection or an uninfected control (not recorded which). Material for sequencing was whole blood. This chain uses TRBV11-2 with TRBJ2-7; TRBD2 aligns across 10 bases. The CDR3 bases are TGTGCCAGCAGCTTAGTGGGGTGGACTAGCGGCTACGAGCAGTACTTC. Translation gives CASSLVGWTSGYEQYF.